This entry is about one TCR beta chain. Its antigen is not known. The data were obtained in a study of cytomegalovirus exposure and HLA in healthy donors. General observations from the study: Researchers counted around 170 TCR beta chains as cytomegalovirus-associated.

60 Vbeta and 13 Jbeta primers were used in PCR. Authors' analysis steps: There were around 77 million unique TCR beta chains by a later count, and some 11 million of them were shared. Assay: immunoSEQ multiplex PCR; the TCRdb copy retains only in-frame clones and omits some. V and J calls and clone size are those listed in that table; D and trimming were worked out from the DNA. This sample has around 58,000 clones, with 60% to 80% found just once. The CDR3 loop spans 15 amino acids. Germline CDR1 is SGHNT and CDR2 is YYREEE (reference sequence). Trimming shortened V by 5 bases and J by 7 bases, and 16 bases separated the two germline ends.

The sample was PBMCs. The chain couples TRBV5-4 to TRBJ1-6, with a weak D call TRBD1 (5 bases). The TCR was taken from a male donor in good health and CMV-seropositive. In DNA form, the CDR3 reads TGTGCCAGCAGTCTAGAAACGGGGGGAAATTCACCCCTCCACTTT. Residues: CASSLETGGNSPLHF.